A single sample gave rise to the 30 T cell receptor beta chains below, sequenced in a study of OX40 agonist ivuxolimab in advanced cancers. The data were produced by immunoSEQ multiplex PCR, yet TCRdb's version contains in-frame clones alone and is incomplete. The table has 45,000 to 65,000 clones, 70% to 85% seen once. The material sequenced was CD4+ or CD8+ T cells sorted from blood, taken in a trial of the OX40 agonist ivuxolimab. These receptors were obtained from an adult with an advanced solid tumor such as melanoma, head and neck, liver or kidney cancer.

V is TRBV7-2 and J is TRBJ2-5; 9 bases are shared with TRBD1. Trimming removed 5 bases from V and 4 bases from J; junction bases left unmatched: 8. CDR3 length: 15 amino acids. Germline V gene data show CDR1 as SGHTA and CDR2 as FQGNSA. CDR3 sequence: CASSPGTGIGETQYF. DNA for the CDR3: TGTGCCAGCAGCCCCGGGACAGGGATTGGAGAGACCCAGTACTTC.

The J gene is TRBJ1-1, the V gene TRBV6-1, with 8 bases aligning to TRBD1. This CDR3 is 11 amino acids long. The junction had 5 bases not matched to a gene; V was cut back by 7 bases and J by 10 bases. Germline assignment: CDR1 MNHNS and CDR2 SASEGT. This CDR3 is CASTGRGRAFF. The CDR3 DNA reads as TGTGCCAGCACAGGCAGGGGGCGAGCTTTCTTT.

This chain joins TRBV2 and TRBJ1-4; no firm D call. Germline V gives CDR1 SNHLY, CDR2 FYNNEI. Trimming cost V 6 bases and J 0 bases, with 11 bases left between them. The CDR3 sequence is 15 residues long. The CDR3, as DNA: TGTGCCAGCAGCCCAGACGCAGCAACTAATGAAAAACTGTTTTTT. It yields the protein CASSPDAATNEKLFF.

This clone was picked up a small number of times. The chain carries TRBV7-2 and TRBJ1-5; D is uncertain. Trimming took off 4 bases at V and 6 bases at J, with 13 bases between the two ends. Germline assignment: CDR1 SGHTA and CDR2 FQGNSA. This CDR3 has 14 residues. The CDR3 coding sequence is TGTGCCAGCAGCTCCCCGGATTACGGTCAGCCCCAGCATTTT. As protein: CASSSPDYGQPQHF. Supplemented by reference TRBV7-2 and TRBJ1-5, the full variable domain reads GAGVSQSPSNKVTEKGKDVELRCDPISGHTALYWYRQSLGQGLEFLIYFQGNSAPDKSGLPSDRFSAERTGGSVSTLTIQRTQQEDSAVYLCASSSPDYGQPQHFGDGTRLSIL.

This CDR3 is CASSYRVDYEQYF. The CDR3 DNA follows: TGTGCCAGCAGTTACCGAGTGGACTACGAGCAGTACTTC. This chain uses TRBV6-5 with TRBJ2-7; D remains unclear. The CDR3 is 13 amino acids. Germline loops: CDR1 MNHEY, CDR2 SVGAGI. The V end was cut by 2 bases, the J end by 3 bases, with 8 bases between.

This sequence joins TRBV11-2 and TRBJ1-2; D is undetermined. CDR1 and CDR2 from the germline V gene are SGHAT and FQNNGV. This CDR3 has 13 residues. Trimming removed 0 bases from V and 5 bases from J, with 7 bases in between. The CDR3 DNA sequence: TGTGCCAGCAGCTTAGACGCGGGGTATGGCTACACCTTC. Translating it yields CASSLDAGYGYTF.

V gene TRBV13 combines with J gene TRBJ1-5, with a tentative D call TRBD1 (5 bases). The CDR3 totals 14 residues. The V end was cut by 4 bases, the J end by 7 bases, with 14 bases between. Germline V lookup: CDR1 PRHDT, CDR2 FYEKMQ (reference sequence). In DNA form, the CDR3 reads TGTGCCAGCAGCTCAGGGACCTGGGGCCAGCCCCAGCATTTT. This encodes CASSSGTWGQPQHF.

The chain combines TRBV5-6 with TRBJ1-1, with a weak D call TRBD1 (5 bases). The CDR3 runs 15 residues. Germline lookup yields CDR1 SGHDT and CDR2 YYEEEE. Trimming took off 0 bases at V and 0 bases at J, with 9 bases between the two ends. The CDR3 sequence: CASSLVGQVNTEAFF. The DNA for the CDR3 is TGTGCCAGCAGCTTGGTAGGACAAGTGAACACTGAAGCTTTCTTT.

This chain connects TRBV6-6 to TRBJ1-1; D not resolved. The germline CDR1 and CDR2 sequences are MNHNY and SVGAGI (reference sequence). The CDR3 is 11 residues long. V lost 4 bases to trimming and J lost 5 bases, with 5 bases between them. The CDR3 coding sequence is TGTGCCAGCAGTTTTCAAACTGAAGCTTTCTTT. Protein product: CASSFQTEAFF.

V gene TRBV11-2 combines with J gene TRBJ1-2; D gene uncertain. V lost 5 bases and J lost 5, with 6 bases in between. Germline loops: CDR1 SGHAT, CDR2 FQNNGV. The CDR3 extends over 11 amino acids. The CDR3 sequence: CASSPSYGYTF. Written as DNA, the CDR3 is TGTGCCAGCAGCCCCTCATATGGCTACACCTTC.

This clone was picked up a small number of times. The CDR3 protein is CAWIPYRGSGNTIYF. CDR3 bases: TGTGCCTGGATTCCGTACAGGGGCTCTGGAAACACCATATATTTT. J is TRBJ1-3 and V is TRBV30; 7 bases map to TRBD1. V lost 4 bases, J lost 0 bases, and 6 bases stayed unmatched. This CDR3 has 15 amino acids. Germline assignment: CDR1 GTSNPN and CDR2 SVGIG (reference sequence).

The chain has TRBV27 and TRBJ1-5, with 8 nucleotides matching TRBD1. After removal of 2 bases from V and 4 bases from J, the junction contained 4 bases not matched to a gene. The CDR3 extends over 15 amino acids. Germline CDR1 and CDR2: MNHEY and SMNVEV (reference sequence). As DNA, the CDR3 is TGTGCCAGCAGTTTAGACGACAGGGGTAATCAGCCCCAGCATTTT. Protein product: CASSLDDRGNQPQHF.

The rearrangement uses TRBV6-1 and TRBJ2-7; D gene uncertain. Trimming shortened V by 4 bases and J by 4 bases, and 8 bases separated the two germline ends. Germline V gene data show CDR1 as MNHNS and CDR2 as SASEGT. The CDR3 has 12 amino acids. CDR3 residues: CASSAGRYEQYF. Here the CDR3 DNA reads TGTGCCAGCAGTGCCGGGCGGTACGAGCAGTACTTC.

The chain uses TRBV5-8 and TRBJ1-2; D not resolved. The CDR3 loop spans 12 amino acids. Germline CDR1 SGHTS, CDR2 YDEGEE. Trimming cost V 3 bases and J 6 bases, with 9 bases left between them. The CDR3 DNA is TGTGCCAGCAGCTATACGATACATGGCTACACCTTC. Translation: CASSYTIHGYTF.

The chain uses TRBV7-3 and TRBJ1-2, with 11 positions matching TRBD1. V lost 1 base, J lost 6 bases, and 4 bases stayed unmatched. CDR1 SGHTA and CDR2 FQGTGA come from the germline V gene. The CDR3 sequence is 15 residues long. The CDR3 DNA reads TGTGCCAGCAGCTTAAACGGACAGGGGGCGCATGGCTACACCTTC. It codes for CASSLNGQGAHGYTF.

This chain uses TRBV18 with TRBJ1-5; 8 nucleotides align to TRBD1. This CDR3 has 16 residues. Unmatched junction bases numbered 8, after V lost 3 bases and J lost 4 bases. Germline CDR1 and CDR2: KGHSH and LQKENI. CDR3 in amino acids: CASSPQGAEANQPQHF. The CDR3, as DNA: TGTGCCAGCTCACCTCAGGGGGCTGAGGCTAATCAGCCCCAGCATTTT.

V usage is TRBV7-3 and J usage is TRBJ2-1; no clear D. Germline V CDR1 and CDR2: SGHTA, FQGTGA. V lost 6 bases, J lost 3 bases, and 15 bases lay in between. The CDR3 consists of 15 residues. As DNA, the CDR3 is TGTGCCAGCAGTTTAGAACAAATCTTCTACAATGAGCAGTTCTTC. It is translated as CASSLEQIFYNEQFF.

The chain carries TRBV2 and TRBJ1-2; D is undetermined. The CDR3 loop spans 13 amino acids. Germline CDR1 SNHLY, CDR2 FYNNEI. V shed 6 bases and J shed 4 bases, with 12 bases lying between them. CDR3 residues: CASRTGSGYGYTF. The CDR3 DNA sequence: TGTGCCAGCAGGACGGGATCGGGCTATGGCTACACCTTC.

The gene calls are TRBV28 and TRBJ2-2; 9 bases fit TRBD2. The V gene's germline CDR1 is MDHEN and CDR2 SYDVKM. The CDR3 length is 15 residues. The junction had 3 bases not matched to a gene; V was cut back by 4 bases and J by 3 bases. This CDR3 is CASSYSGSYTGELFF. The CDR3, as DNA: TGTGCCAGCAGTTATAGCGGGAGTTACACCGGGGAGCTGTTTTTT.

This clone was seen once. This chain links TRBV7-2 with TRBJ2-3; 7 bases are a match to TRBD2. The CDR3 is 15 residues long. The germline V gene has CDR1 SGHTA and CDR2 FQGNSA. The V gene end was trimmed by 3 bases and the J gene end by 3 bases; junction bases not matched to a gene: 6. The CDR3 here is CASSLGGDGTDTQYF. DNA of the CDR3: TGTGCCAGCAGCTTGGGAGGGGACGGGACAGATACGCAGTATTTT.

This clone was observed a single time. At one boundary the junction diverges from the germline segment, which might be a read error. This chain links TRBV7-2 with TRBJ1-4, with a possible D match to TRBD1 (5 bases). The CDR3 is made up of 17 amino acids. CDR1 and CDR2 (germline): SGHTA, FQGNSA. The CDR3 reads CASSLAGTFATNEKLFF. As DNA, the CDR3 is TGTGCCAGCAGCCTAGCCGGGACGTTTGCAACTAATGAAAAACTGTTTTTT.

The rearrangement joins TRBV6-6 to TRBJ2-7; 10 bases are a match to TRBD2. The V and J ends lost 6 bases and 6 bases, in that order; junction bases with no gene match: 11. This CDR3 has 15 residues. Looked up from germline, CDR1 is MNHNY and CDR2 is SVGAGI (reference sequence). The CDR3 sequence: CASSQAGGGASEQYF. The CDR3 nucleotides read TGTGCCAGCAGCCAAGCGGGGGGGGGTGCTTCCGAGCAGTACTTC.

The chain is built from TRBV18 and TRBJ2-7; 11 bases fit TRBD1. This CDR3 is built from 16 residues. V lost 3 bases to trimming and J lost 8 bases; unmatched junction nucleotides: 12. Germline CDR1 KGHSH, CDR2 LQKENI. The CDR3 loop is CASSPQSVGQGAKQYF. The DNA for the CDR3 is TGTGCCAGCTCACCGCAGTCCGTCGGACAGGGGGCAAAGCAGTACTTC.

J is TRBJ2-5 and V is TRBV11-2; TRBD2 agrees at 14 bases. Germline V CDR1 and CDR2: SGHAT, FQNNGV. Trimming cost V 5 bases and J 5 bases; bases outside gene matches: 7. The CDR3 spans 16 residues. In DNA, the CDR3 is TGTGCCAGCAGCCCAGGACTAGCGGGGGGCTGGGAGACCCAGTACTTC. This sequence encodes CASSPGLAGGWETQYF.

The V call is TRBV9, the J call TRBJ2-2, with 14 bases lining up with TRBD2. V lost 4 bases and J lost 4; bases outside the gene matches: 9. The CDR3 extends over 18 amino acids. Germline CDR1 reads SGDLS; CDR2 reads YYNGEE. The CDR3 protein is CASSPTGLAGARTGELFF. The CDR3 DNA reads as TGTGCCAGCAGCCCCACGGGACTAGCGGGGGCCCGCACCGGGGAGCTGTTTTTT.

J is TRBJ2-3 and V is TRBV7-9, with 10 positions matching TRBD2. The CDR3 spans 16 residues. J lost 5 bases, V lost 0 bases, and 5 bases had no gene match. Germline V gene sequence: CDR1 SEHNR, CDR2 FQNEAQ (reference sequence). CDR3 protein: CASSLALAGDVDTQYF. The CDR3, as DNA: TGTGCCAGCAGCTTAGCTCTAGCGGGAGATGTAGATACGCAGTATTTT.

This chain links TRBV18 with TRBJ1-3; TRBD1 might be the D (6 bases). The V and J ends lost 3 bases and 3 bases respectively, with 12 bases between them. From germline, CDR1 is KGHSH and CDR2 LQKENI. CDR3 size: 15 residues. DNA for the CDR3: TGTGCCAGCTCACCCCAGGGGACGGGTGGAAACACCATATATTTT. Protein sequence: CASSPQGTGGNTIYF.

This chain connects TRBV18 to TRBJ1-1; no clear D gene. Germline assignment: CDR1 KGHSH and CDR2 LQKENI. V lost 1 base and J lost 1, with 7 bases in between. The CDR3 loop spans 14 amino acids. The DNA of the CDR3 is TGTGCCAGCTCACCACAGGCGGAGAACACTGAAGCTTTCTTT. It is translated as CASSPQAENTEAFF.

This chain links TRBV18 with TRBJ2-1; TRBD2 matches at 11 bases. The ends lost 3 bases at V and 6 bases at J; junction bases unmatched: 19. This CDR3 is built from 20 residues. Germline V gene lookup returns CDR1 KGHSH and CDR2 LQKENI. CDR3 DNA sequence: TGTGCCAGCTCACCCTTTGATAGCGGGAGGGCCCTCGGTTTAGGCAATGAGCAGTTCTTC. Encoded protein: CASSPFDSGRALGLGNEQFF.

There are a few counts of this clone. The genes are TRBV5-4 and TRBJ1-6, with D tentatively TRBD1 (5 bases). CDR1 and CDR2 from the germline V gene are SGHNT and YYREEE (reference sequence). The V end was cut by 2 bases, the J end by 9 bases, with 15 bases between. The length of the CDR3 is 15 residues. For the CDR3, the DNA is TGTGCCAGCAGCTTAGTGTCTCAGGGAGGTTCACCCCTCCACTTT. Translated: CASSLVSQGGSPLHF.